Reported below is one T cell receptor (beta chain). Its antigen is undetermined. Using immunoSEQ multiplex PCR, the repertoire was profiled, and TCRdb retains in-frame clones only, with some absent. The sample carries 250,000 or so clones, just under 90% recorded once. The data are from a study of cytomegalovirus exposure and HLA in healthy donors. Study-wide findings and caveats: Among TCR sequences, most were rare, though some public TCRs appeared in many donors. Associated with cytomegalovirus, according to the listing, were around 170 TCR beta chains.

The CDR3 contains 14 residues. Germline V gene sequence: CDR1 ENHRY, CDR2 SYGVKD. Deletions cut 6 bases from V and 7 bases from J, with 13 bases between. This chain joins TRBV10-3 and TRBJ1-6; D is ambiguous. Specimen: PBMCs. The clonotype was recovered from a man aged 18 to 30 in good health and CMV-seronegative. The CDR3 bases are TGTGCCATCAGAGGCGGAATCACCAATTCACCCCTCCACTTT. It translates to CAIRGGITNSPLHF.